A selection of T cell receptor beta chains follows, all from one sample in a study of beta chain features in type 1 diabetes. Data came from immunoSEQ multiplex PCR; TCRdb stores just in-frame clones and leaves some out. The sample records a few hundred thousand clones, about 30% being singletons. The sequenced material came from central memory CD4+ T cells from blood. Receptor source: a man between 25 and 39 years old in good health. CDR3s include the opening cysteine and the closing phenylalanine or tryptophan. A D gene is named only where the DNA matches it firmly. Size values are once, few and many counts, or a class for expanded clones, and some rows have none.

TRBJ2-1,-,TRBD2,TRBV5-1,TGCGCCAGCAGCTTGACTAGCGGGAGGGCCGGTGAGCAGTTCTTC,CASSLTSGRAGEQFF
TRBJ2-7,few,-,TRBV7-9,TGTGCCAGCAGCCCACCGGGACTCTTAAACGAGCAGTACTTC,CASSPPGLLNEQYF
TRBJ2-7,-,TRBD1,TRBV18,TGTGCCAGCTCAAGCGCCGGGACAGGGGCCTACGAGCAGTACTTC,CASSSAGTGAYEQYF
TRBJ2-3,-,-,TRBV5-5,TGTGCCAGCAGCTTCGAAGGGGATACGCAGTATTTT,CASSFEGDTQYF
TRBJ2-3,-,-,TRBV5-1,TGCGCCAGCAGCCAGGCGGAGAGCACAGATACGCAGTATTTT,CASSQAESTDTQYF
TRBJ1-1,few,TRBD1,TRBV28,TGTGCCAGCAGTTTCCCGACAGGGGGCCGAAACACAGCTTTCTTT,CASSFPTGGRNTAFF
TRBJ2-1,few,-,TRBV30,TGTGCCTGGAGGGGCGGAGGTTACGGGGGGCAGTTCTTC,CAWRGGGYGGQFF
TRBJ2-1,few,TRBD2,TRBV25-1,TGTGCCAGCAGTTGGTCTAGCGGGACCTACAATGAGCAGTTCTTC,CASSWSSGTYNEQFF
TRBJ2-5,-,-,TRBV7-2,TGTGCCAGCAGCTTTGGGGGAGAACCCGGGGAGACCCAGTACTTC,CASSFGGEPGETQYF
TRBJ2-7,-,TRBD1,TRBV6-6,TGTGCCAGCAGTTACTCGAGAGACAGGGACCCCGAGCAGTACTTC,CASSYSRDRDPEQYF
TRBJ2-1,few,-,TRBV15,TGTGCCACCAGCAGAGGTCAGGTGAGCTCCTACAATGAGCAGTTCTTC,CATSRGQVSSYNEQFF
TRBJ2-4,many,-,TRBV5-1,TGCGCCAGCAGCATCGAGCTTGGCAAAAACATTCAGTACTTC,CASSIELGKNIQYF
TRBJ2-4,-,-,TRBV2,TGTGCCAGCAGTGTACAGCGCCTAGCCAAAAACATTCAGTACTTC,CASSVQRLAKNIQYF
TRBJ2-7,few,-,TRBV7-9,TGTGCCGGGAGGACTGCCGCCTCCTACGAGCAGTACTTC,CAGRTAASYEQYF
TRBJ2-3,few,-,TRBV4-3,TGCGCCAGCAGCCAAGGGGGGGGCCCCACAGATACGCAGTATTTT,CASSQGGGPTDTQYF
TRBJ2-7,few,-,TRBV2,TGTGCCAGCAGTGGACAGTCCTACGAGCAGTACTTC,CASSGQSYEQYF
TRBJ2-7,-,-,TRBV5-6,TGTGCCAGCAGCTTGGGACAGAGAGGAAACGAGCAGTACTTC,CASSLGQRGNEQYF